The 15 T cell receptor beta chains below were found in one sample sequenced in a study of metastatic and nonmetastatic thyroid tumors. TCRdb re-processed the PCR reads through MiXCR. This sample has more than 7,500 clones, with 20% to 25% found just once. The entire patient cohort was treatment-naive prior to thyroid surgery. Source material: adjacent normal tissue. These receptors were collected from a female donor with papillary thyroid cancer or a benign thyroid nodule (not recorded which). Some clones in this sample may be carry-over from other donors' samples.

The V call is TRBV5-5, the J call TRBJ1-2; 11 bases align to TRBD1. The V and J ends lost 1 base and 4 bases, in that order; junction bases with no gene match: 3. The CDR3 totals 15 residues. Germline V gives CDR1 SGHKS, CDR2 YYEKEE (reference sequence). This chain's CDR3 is CASSLTGQGAYGYTF. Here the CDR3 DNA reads TGTGCCAGCAGCTTGACAGGACAGGGGGCCTATGGCTACACCTTC.

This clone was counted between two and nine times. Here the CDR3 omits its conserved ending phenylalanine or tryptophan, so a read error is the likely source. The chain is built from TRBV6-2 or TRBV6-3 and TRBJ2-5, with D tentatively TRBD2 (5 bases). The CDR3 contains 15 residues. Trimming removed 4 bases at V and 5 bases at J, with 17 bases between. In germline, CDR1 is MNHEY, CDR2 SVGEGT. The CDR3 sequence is CASSSVASPRETQYL. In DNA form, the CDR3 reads TGTGCCAGCAGTTCTGTGGCTAGCCCCCGGGAGACCCAGTACTTA.

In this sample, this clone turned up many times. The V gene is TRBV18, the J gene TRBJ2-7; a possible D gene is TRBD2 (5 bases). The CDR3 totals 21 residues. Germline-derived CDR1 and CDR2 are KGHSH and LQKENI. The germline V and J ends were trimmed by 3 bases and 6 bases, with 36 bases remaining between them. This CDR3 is CASSPRSSMPGLGPTSVEQYF. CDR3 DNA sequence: TGTGCCAGCTCACCTCGCTCCAGCATGCCCGGACTCGGACCCACCAGCGTCGAGCAGTACTTC.

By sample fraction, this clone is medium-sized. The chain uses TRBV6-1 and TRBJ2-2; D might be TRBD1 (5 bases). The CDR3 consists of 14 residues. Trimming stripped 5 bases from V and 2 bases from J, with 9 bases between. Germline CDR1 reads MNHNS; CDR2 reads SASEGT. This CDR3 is CASSRQGNTGELFF. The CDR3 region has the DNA TGTGCCAGCAGTCGGCAGGGAAACACCGGGGAGCTGTTTTTT.

CDR3 sequence (DNA): TGTGCCTGGAGCCTAGGCCATGGGTGGGCGGCAAGCGAGCAGTACTTC. This encodes CAWSLGHGWAASEQYF. The genes are TRBV30 and TRBJ2-7, with D hard to call. The ends were cut back, 3 bases at V and 6 bases at J, with 24 bases in the middle. CDR3 length equals 16 residues. Germline assignment: CDR1 GTSNPN and CDR2 SVGIG (reference sequence).

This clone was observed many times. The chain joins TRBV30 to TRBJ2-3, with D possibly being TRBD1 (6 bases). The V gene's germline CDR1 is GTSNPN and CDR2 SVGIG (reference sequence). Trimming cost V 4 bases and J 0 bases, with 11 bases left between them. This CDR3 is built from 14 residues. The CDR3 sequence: CAWIPGASTDTQYF. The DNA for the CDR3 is TGTGCCTGGATCCCAGGGGCTAGCACAGATACGCAGTATTTT.

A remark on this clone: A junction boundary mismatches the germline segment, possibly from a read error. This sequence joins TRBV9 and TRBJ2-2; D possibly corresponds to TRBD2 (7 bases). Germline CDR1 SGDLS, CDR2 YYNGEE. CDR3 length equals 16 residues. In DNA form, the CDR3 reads TGTGCCAGCAGCGTAGGAGGGGGGGTCGGTTCCGGGGAGCTGTTTTTC. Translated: CASSVGGGVGSGELFF.

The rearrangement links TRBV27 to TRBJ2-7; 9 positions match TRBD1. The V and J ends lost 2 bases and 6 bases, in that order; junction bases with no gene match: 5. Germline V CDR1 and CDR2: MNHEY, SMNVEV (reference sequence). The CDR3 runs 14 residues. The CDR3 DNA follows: TGTGCCAGCAGTTTAACGGGACAGGGTTCCGAGCAGTACTTC. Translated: CASSLTGQGSEQYF.

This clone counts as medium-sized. This chain's CDR3 is CASSIFRMDNSPLHF. In nucleotides, the CDR3 is TGTGCCAGCAGCATCTTTCGGATGGATAATTCACCCCTCCACTTT. This chain connects TRBV7-8 to TRBJ1-6; no reliable D call. Between the trimmed V and J ends, which lost 5 bases and 5 bases, there was a span of 13 bases. CDR3 length: 15 residues. Per germline, CDR1 SGHVS and CDR2 FQNEAQ. Complete variable domain (other parts from reference TRBV7-8 and TRBJ1-6): GAGVSQSPRYKVAKRGQDVALRCDPISGHVSLFWYQQALGQGPEFLTYFQNEAQLDKSGLPSDRFFAERPEGSVSTLKIQRTQQEDSAVYLCASSIFRMDNSPLHFGNGTRLTVT.

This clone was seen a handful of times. CDR3 loop: CASTSAYEQYF. The CDR3 bases are TGTGCCAGCACCAGTGCGTATGAGCAGTACTTC. The V and J genes are TRBV6-1 and TRBJ2-7, with D uncertain. Trimming left V 7 bases short and J 7 bases short, with 11 bases between. The CDR3 extends over 11 amino acids. Germline-derived CDR1 and CDR2 are MNHNS and SASEGT.

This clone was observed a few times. The CDR3 loop reads CASSSRIPGGIYEQYF. The DNA of the CDR3 is TGTGCCAGCAGCTCCCGTATCCCGGGAGGTATATACGAGCAGTACTTC. The genes are TRBV28 and TRBJ2-7, with 7 nucleotides matching TRBD2. V lost 6 bases, J lost 4 bases, and 15 bases stayed unmatched. The CDR3 spans 16 residues. From germline, CDR1 is MDHEN and CDR2 SYDVKM. Drawing the rest from reference TRBV28 and TRBJ2-7, the complete variable domain is DVKVTQSSRYLVKRTGEKVFLECVQDMDHENMFWYRQDPGLGLRLIYFSYDVKMKEKGDIPEGYSVSREKKERFSLILESASTNQTSMYLCASSSRIPGGIYEQYFGPGTRLTVT.

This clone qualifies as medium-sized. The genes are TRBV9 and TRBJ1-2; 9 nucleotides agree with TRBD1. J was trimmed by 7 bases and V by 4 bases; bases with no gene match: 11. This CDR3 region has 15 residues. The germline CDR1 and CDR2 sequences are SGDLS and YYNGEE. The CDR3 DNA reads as TGTGCCAGCAGCTATGAGGGACAGGGAGGTAGTGGCTACACCTTC. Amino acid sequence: CASSYEGQGGSGYTF.

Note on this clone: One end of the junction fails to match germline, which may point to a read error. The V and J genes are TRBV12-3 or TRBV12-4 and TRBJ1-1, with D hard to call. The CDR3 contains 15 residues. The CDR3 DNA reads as TGTGCTAGCAGACCCAGGACTGGGTCTCCCTTTGAAGCTTTCTTT. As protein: CASRPRTGSPFEAFF.

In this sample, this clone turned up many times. CDR3 nucleotides: TGTGCCAGCTCACCGCCGGCGCGGGGAGGGGAAAAACTGTTTTTT. It translates to CASSPPARGGEKLFF. The rearrangement links TRBV18 to TRBJ1-4, with unresolved D. The CDR3 spans 15 residues. Trimming took off 3 bases at V and 8 bases at J, with 16 bases between the two ends. Germline loops: CDR1 KGHSH, CDR2 LQKENI.

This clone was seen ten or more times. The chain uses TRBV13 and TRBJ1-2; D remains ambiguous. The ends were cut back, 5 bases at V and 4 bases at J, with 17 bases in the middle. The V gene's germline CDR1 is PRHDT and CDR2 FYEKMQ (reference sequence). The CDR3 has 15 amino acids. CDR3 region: CASSPPPGQSYGYTF. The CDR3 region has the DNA TGTGCCAGCAGCCCCCCCCCCGGGCAGAGCTATGGCTACACCTTC.